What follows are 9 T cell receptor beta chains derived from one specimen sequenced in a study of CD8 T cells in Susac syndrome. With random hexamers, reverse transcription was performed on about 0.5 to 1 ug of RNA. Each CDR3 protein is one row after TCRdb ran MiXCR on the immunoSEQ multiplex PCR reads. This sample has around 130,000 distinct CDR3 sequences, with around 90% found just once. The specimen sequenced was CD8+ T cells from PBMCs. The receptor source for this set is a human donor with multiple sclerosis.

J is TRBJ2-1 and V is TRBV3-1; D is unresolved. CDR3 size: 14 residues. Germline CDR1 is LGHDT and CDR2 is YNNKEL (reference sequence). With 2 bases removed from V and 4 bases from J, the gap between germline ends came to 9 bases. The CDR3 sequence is CASSQRLDYNEQFF. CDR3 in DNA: TGTGCCAGCAGCCAAAGGTTAGATTACAATGAGCAGTTCTTC.

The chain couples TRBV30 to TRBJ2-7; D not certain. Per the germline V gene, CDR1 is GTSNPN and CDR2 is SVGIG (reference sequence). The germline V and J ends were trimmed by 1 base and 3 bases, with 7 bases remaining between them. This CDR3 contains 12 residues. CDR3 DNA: TGTGCCTGGAGTGCACAGTTCTACGAGCAGTACTTC. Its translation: CAWSAQFYEQYF. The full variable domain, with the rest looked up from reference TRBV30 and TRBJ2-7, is SQTIHQWPATLVQPVGSPLSLECTVEGTSNPNLYWYRQAAGRGLQLLFYSVGIGQISSEVPQNLSASRPQDRQFILSSKKLLLSDSGFYLCAWSAQFYEQYFGPGTRLTVT.

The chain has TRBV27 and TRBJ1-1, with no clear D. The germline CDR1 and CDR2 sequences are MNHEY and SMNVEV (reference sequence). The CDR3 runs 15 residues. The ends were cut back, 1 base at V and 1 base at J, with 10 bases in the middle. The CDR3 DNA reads TGTGCCAGCAGTTTATTCCCGGGTCCGAACACTGAAGCTTTCTTT. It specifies CASSLFPGPNTEAFF.

The CDR3 bases are TGTGCCAGCAGCCCCGCATACAATGAGCAGTTCTTC. Protein product: CASSPAYNEQFF. The chain links TRBV3-1 to TRBJ2-1, with D unresolved. This CDR3 has 12 amino acids. The germline V gene has CDR1 LGHDT and CDR2 YNNKEL (reference sequence). Trimming stripped 4 bases from V and 4 bases from J, with 5 bases between.

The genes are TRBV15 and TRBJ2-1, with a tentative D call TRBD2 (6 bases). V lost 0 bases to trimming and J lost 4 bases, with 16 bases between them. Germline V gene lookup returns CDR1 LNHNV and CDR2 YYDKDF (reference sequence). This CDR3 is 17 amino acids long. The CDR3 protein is CATSRDAGGTAYNEQFF. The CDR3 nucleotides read TGTGCCACCAGCAGAGATGCCGGCGGGACGGCGTACAATGAGCAGTTCTTC.

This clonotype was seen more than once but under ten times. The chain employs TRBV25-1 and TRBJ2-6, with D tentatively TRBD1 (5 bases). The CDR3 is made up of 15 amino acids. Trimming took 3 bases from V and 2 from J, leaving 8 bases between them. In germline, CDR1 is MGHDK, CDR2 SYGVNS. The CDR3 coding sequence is TGTGCCAGCAGTGACCCAGGGCCTGGGGCCAACGTCCTGACTTTC. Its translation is CASSDPGPGANVLTF.

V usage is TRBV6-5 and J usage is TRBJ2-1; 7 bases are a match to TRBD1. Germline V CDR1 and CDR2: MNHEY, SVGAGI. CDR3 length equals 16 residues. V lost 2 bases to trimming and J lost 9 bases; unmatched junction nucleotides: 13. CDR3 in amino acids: CASSYGTALAQGEQFF. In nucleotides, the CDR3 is TGTGCCAGCAGTTACGGGACAGCCTTGGCGCAGGGTGAGCAGTTCTTC.

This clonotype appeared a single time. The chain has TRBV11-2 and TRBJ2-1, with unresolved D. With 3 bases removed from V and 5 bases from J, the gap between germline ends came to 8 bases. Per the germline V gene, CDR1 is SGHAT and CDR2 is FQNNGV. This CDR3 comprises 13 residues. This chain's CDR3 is CASSFRRDNEQFF. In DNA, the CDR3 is TGTGCCAGCAGCTTCAGAAGGGACAATGAGCAGTTCTTC.

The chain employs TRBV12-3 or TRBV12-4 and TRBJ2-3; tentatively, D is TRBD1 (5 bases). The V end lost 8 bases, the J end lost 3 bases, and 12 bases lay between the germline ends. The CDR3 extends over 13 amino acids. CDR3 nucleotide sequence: TGTGCCAGCGGTAAACCAGGGACAGATACGCAGTATTTT. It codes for CASGKPGTDTQYF.